The source of this TCR beta chain is a study of T-cell memory formation after mild COVID-19. Study background: Among the donors, TCR clusters were largely specific to each donor. Regarding the study as a whole: Contracting clones localized mainly to CM and EM when CD4+ and mainly to EMRA when CD8+.

TCR alpha and TCR beta cDNA libraries carrying sample barcodes and UMIs came from 5'RACE with constant-segment primers. TCRdb ran MiXCR on the 5' RACE reads and lists one entry per CDR3 protein. The repertoire includes roughly 170,000 distinct CDR3 sequences, approximately 18% of them detected once, and about 4% sits in the top ten. CDR1 MNHEY and CDR2 SVGEGT come from the germline V gene. V lost 0 bases and J 4 bases, leaving 8 bases between the germline ends. CDR3 length: 14 residues. This clonotype was seen only a few times. Its matching antigen is unknown. What was sequenced was PBMCs or a T cell subset sorted from them (not recorded which). The receptor comes from a man between 18 and 29 years old who had mild COVID-19 (a few samples of this study predate the infection). Cell type and time point are not known. V is TRBV6-2 or TRBV6-3 and J is TRBJ2-3; D not certain. In DNA, the CDR3 is TGTGCCAGCAGTTACTCCGGACCAGCAGATACGCAGTATTTT. Its protein product is CASSYSGPADTQYF.